This T cell receptor beta chain was observed in a study of blood T cells in healthy people across ages. Overall study results and limits: Greater diversity and more naive CD4+ cells were seen in long-lived donors than in aged donors. With donor CMV status unknown, expanded clonotype changes were possibly confounded.

Through a sample-barcoded 5' primer and a J-beta primer mix, a second PCR was run for roughly 6 to 12 cycles. Samples each returned at least 2.5 million CDR3-containing paired-end reads. TCRdb recomputed calls from the 5' RACE reads with MiXCR, one row per CDR3 protein. The sample holds 550,000 to 750,000 distinct CDR3 sequences, approximately 21% seen once. CDR1 is KGHSH and CDR2 is LQKENI in the germline V gene. The CDR3 runs 14 residues. A remark on this clonotype: No antigen is known for it.

Sequencing was performed on blood. The rearrangement joins TRBV18 to TRBJ2-5, with 9 bases fitting TRBD1. The J call may not be correct, given that the DNA end is closer to TRBJ2-7. This clonotype was sampled from a man in his 70s in good health. CDR3 DNA sequence: TGTGCCAGCTCACCTACGGGGACAGGGAGCGAGCAGTACTTC. Its translation is CASSPTGTGSEQYF.